This TCR beta chain comes out of a study of cytomegalovirus exposure and HLA in healthy donors. On this clone: The antigen remains unidentified.

TCRdb's copy holds only in-frame clones and misses some; the assay was immunoSEQ multiplex PCR. This sample has 150,000 or so clones, with about 86% found just once. The donors formed part of the approximately 130-subject validation cohort, distinct from the roughly 700-subject first cohort. CDR3 length: 16 residues. Germline CDR1 is SGHNT and CDR2 is YYREEE (reference sequence). Trimming cost V 2 bases and J 5 bases, with 19 bases left between them. General study points: One later analysis, an examination of the roughly 130 validation repertoires, found that first-cohort TCR clusters tended to co-occur in them. Specific recognition of CMV antigens was confirmed in vitro for three chains (all CMV-associated).

The chain carries TRBV5-4 and TRBJ2-5; maybe TRBD2 (6 bases). The sequenced material came from PBMCs. The sequence derives from a human donor in good health. The CDR3 DNA follows: TGTGCCAGCAGCTTTACGGGACTGGTAGTCGGGGAGACCCAGTACTTC. It yields the protein CASSFTGLVVGETQYF.